The T cell receptor (beta chain) under discussion was sequenced for a study of regulatory T cells in long-lasting Graves disease. Looking at the study overall: The study enrolled newly diagnosed Graves' patients on antithyroid drugs under 3 months.

Germline V gives CDR1 MGHDK, CDR2 SYGVNS. This CDR3 comprises 18 residues. After removal of 5 bases from V and 2 bases from J, the junction contained 15 bases not matched to a gene. Construction of TCR beta libraries relied on iRepertoire HTBI primers and on Arm-PCR targeting CDR3 regions. One entry per CDR3 protein, called by TCRdb with MiXCR from the multiplex PCR reads. The table includes under 400,000 distinct CDR3 sequences, approximately 15% detected once. Noted time point: newly diagnosed GD, antithyroid drugs for less than 3 months. Preparation of the TCR library used RNA extracted from PBMCs. This sample was also put to use in a study of T cells in Graves' hyperthyroidism and ophthalmopathy. That source reports: Clinical symptoms, serum thyroxine and TRAb, thyroid ultrasound and orbital computed tomography together formed the diagnostic basis.

The sample in question was peripheral blood mononuclear cells (PBMCs), obtained at new diagnosis, from a patient treated with antithyroid drugs. The rearrangement uses TRBV25-1 and TRBJ2-7; the match to TRBD2 covers 10 bases. This clonotype was obtained from a man aged 35 to 55 with Graves disease. CDR3 in amino acids: CASSPHGGIAGGPYEQYF. The DNA of the CDR3 is TGTGCCAGCAGTCCTCATGGGGGGATAGCGGGGGGCCCCTACGAGCAGTACTTC.